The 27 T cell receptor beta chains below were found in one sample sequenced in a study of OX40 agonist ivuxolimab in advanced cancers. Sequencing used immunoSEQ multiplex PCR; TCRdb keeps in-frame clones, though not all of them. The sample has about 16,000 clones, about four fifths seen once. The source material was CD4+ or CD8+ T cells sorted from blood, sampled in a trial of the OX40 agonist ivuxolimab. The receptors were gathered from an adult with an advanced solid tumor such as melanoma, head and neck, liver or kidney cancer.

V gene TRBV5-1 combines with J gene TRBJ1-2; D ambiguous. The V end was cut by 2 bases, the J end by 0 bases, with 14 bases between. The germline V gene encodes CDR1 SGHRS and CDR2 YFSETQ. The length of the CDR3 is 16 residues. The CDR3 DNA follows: TGCGCCAGCAGCTTAGCCTGGGAGGGAGCTAACTATGGCTACACCTTC. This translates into CASSLAWEGANYGYTF. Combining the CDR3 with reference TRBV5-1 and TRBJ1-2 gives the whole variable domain KAGVTQTPRYLIKTRGQQVTLSCSPISGHRSVSWYQQTPGQGLQFLFEYFSETQRNKGNFPGRFSGRQFSNSRSEMNVSTLELGDSALYLCASSLAWEGANYGYTFGSGTRLTVV.

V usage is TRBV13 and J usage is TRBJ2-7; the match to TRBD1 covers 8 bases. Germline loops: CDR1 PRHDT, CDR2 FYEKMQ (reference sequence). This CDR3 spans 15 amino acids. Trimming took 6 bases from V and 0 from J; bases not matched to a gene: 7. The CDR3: CASRLQGASSYEQYF. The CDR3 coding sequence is TGTGCCAGCAGACTTCAGGGGGCGAGCTCCTACGAGCAGTACTTC. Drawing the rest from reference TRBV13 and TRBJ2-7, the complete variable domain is AAGVIQSPRHLIKEKRETATLKCYPIPRHDTVYWYQQGPGQDPQFLISFYEKMQSDKGSIPDRFSAQQFSDYHSELNMSSLELGDSALYFCASRLQGASSYEQYFGPGTRLTVT.

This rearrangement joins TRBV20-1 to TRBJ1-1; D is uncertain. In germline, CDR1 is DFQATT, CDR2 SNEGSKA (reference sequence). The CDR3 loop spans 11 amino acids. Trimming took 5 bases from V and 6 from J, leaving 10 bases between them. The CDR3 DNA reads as TGCAGTGCTCCCAAGGTGGCTGAAGCTTTCTTT. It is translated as CSAPKVAEAFF.

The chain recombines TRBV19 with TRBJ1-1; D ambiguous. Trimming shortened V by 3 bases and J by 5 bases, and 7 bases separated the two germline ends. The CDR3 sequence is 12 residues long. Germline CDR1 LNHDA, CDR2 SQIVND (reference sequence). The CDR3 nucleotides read TGTGCCAGTAGTATGGGAAGGACTGAAGCTTTCTTT. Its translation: CASSMGRTEAFF. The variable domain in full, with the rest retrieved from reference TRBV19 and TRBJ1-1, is DGGITQSPKYLFRKEGQNVTLSCEQNLNHDAMYWYRQDPGQGLRLIYYSQIVNDFQKGDIAEGYSVSREKKESFPLTVTSAQKNPTAFYLCASSMGRTEAFFGQGTRLTVV.

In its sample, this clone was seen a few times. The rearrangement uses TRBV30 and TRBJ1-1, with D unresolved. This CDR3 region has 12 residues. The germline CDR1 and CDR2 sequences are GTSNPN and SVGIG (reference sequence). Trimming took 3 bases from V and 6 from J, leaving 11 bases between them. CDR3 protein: CAWRGRRAEAFF. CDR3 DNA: TGTGCCTGGAGGGGCCGACGGGCTGAAGCTTTCTTT.

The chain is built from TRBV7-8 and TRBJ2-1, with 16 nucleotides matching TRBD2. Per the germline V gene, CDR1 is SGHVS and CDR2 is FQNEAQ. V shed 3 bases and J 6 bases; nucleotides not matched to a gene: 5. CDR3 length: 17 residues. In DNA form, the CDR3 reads TGTGCCAGCAGCTTGGGACTAGCGGGAGGGCCAGGCAATGAGCAGTTCTTC. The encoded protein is CASSLGLAGGPGNEQFF.

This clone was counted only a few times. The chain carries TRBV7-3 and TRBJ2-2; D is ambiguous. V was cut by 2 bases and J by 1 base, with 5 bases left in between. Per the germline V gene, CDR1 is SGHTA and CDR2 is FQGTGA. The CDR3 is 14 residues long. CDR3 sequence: CASSLLGNTGELFF. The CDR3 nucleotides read TGTGCCAGCAGCTTACTAGGGAACACCGGGGAGCTGTTTTTT.

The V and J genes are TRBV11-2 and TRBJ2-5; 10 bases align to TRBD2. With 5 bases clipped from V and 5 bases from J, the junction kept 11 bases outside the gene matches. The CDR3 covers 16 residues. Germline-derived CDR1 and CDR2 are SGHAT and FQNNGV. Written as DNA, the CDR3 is TGTGCCAGCAGCCCCTCCCGAGCGGGGGGGATGGAGACCCAGTACTTC. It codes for CASSPSRAGGMETQYF.

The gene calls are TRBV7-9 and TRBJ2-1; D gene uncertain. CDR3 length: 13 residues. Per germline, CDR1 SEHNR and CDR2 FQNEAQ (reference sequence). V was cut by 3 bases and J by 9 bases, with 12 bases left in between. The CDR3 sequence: CASSFQEWGEQFF. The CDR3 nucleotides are TGTGCCAGCAGCTTTCAAGAATGGGGTGAGCAGTTCTTC.

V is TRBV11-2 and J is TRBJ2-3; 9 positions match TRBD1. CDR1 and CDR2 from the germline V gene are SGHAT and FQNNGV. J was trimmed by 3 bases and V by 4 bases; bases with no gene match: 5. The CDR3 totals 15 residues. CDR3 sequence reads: CASSSPGQGTDTQYF. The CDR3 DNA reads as TGTGCCAGCAGCTCTCCGGGACAGGGTACAGATACGCAGTATTTT.

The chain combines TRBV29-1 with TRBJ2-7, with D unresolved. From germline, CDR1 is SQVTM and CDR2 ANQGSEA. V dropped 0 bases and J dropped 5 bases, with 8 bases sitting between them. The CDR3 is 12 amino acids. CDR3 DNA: TGCAGCGTTGAAGATCTTACCGACGAGCAGTACTTC. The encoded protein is CSVEDLTDEQYF.

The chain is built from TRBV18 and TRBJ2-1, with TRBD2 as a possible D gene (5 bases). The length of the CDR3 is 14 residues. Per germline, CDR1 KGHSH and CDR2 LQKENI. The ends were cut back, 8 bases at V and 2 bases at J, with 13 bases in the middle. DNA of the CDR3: TGTGCCAGCGGTACTAGTCCCACCTACAATGAGCAGTTCTTC. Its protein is CASGTSPTYNEQFF. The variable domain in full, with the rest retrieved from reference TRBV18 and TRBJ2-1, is NAGVMQNPRHLVRRRGQEARLRCSPMKGHSHVYWYRQLPEEGLKFMVYLQKENIIDESGMPKERFSAEFPKEGPSILRIQQVVRGDSAAYFCASGTSPTYNEQFFGPGTRLTVL.

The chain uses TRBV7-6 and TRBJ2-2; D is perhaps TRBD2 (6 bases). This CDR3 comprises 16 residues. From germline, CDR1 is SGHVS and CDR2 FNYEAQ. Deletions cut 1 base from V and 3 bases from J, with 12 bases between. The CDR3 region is CASSLEASAYTGELFF. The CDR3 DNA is TGTGCCAGCAGCTTAGAGGCTAGCGCTTACACCGGGGAGCTGTTTTTT.

CDR3 nucleotide sequence: TGCGCCAGCAGCCAATTAGGGTACGAAGAGACCCAGTACTTC. The encoded protein is CASSQLGYEETQYF. The V and J genes are TRBV4-1 and TRBJ2-5; no definite D call. In germline, CDR1 is MGHRA, CDR2 YSYEKL. The CDR3 has 14 residues. V lost 2 bases and J lost 3, with 10 bases in between.

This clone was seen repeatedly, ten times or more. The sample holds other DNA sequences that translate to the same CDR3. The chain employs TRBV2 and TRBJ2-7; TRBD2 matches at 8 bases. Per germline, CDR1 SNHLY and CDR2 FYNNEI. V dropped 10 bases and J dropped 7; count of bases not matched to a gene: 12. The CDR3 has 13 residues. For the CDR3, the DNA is TGTGCCATAGCTCTCGGGGGGGCTGGGGAGCAGTACTTC. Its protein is CAIALGGAGEQYF. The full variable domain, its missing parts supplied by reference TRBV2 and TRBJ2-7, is EPEVTQTPSHQVTQMGQEVILRCVPISNHLYFYWYRQILGQKVEFLVSFYNNEISEKSEIFDDQFSVERPDGSNFTLKIRSTKLEDSAMYFCAIALGGAGEQYFGPGTRLTVT.

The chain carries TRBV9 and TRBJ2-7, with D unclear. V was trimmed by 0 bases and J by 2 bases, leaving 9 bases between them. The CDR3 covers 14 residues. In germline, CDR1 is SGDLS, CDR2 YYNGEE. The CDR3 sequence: CASSVGPGAYEQYF. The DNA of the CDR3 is TGTGCCAGCAGCGTAGGCCCGGGTGCCTACGAGCAGTACTTC.

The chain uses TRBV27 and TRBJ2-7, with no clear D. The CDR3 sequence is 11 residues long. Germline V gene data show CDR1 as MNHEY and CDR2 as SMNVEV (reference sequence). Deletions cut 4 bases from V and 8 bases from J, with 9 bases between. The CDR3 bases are TGTGCCAGCAGTTACCGGAGCCAGCAGTACTTC. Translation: CASSYRSQQYF.

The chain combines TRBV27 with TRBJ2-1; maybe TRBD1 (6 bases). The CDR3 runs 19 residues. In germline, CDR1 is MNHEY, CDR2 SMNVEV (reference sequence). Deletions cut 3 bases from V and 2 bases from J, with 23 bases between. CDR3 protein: CASSLFGTPGEAPYNEQFF. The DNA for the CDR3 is TGTGCCAGCAGTTTGTTTGGGACACCAGGGGAAGCTCCCTACAATGAGCAGTTCTTC.

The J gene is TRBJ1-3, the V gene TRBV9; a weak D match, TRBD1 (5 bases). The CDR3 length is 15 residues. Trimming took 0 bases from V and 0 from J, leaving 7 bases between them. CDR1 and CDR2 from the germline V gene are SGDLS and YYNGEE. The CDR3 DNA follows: TGTGCCAGCAGCGTAGAGGGGAGCTCTGGAAACACCATATATTTT. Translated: CASSVEGSSGNTIYF. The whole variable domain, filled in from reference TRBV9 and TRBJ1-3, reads DSGVTQTPKHLITATGQRVTLRCSPRSGDLSVYWYQQSLDQGLQFLIQYYNGEERAKGNILERFSAQQFPDLHSELNLSSLELGDSALYFCASSVEGSSGNTIYFGEGSWLTVV.

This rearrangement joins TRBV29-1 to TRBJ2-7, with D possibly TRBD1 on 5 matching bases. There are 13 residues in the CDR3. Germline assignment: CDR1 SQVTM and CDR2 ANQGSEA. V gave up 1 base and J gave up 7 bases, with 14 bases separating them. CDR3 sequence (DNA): TGCAGCGTTGAAGGGGGCGGTAGCATGGAGCAGTACTTC. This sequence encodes CSVEGGGSMEQYF.

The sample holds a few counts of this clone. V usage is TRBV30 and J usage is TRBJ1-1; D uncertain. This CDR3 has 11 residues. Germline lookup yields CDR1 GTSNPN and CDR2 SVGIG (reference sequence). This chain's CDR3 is CAFRMNTEAFF. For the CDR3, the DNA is TGTGCTTTTCGGATGAACACTGAAGCTTTCTTT.

The CDR3 spells CASSPVPGQETQYF. CDR3 nucleotides: TGTGCCAGCAGCCCGGTCCCCGGCCAAGAGACCCAGTACTTC. The chain carries TRBV27 and TRBJ2-5; D unclear. In germline, CDR1 is MNHEY, CDR2 SMNVEV (reference sequence). CDR3 size: 14 residues. The V gene lost 6 bases and the J gene lost 1 base, with 12 bases spanning the gap.

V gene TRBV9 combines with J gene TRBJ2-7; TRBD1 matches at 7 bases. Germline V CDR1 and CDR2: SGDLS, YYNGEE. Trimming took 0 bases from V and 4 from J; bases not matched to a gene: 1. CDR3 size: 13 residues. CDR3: CASSVDRGYEQYF. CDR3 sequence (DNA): TGTGCCAGCAGCGTAGACAGGGGTTACGAGCAGTACTTC. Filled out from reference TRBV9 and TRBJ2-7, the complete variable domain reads DSGVTQTPKHLITATGQRVTLRCSPRSGDLSVYWYQQSLDQGLQFLIQYYNGEERAKGNILERFSAQQFPDLHSELNLSSLELGDSALYFCASSVDRGYEQYFGPGTRLTVT.

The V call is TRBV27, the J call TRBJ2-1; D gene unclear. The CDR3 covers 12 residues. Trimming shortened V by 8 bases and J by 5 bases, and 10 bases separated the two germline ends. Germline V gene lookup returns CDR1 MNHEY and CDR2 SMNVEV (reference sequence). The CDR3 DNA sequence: TGTGCCAGCTGGAGATTCCACAATGAGCAGTTCTTC. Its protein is CASWRFHNEQFF.

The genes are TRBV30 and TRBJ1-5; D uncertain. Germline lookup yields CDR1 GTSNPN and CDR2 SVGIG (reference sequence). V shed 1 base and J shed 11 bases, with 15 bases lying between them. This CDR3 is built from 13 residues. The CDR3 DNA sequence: TGTGCCTGGAGTGACTGGGGTTTGGATTCCCAGCATTTT. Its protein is CAWSDWGLDSQHF.

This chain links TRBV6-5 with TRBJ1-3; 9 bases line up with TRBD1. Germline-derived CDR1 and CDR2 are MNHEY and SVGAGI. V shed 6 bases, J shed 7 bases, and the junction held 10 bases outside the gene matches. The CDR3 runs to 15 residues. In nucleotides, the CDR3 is TGTGCCAGCAGGACCGGGACAGGGATCCAGAACACCATATATTTT. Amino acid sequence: CASRTGTGIQNTIYF.

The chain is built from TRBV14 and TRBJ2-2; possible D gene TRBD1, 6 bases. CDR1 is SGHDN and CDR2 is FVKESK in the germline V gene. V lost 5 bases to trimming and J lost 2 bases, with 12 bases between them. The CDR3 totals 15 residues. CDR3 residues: CASSFLGANTGELFF. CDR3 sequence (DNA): TGTGCCAGCAGCTTTCTGGGGGCCAACACCGGGGAGCTGTTTTTT.